Below, 9 T cell receptor beta chains from the same sample are listed, as sequenced in a study of T cell responses to AZD1222 COVID-19 vaccine. The data were produced by immunoSEQ multiplex PCR, yet TCRdb's version contains in-frame clones alone and is incomplete. The sample lists about 90,000 clones; approximately 88% were seen once. This sample comprised peripheral blood, obtained on day 0 of AZD1222 vaccination. The receptors derive from an adult in good health.

This sequence joins TRBV28 and TRBJ1-2, with D perhaps matching TRBD1 (5 bases). Germline assignment: CDR1 MDHEN and CDR2 SYDVKM. The V gene lost 1 base and the J gene lost 8 bases, with 14 bases spanning the gap. The CDR3 consists of 14 residues. CDR3 amino acids: CASSLLGQGGGYTF. CDR3 DNA sequence: TGTGCCAGCAGTTTATTGGGTCAGGGAGGAGGCTACACCTTC.

The chain is built from TRBV7-8 and TRBJ2-7, with TRBD1 identical over 8 bases. The CDR3 runs 16 residues. In germline, CDR1 is SGHVS, CDR2 FQNEAQ. Trimming took 0 bases from V and 7 from J; bases not matched to a gene: 11. The CDR3 is CASSLARGRREGEQYF. CDR3 in DNA: TGTGCCAGCAGCTTAGCCAGGGGGCGACGAGAAGGGGAGCAGTACTTC.

The chain links TRBV19 to TRBJ1-2; no clear D. The CDR3 contains 11 residues. Trimming removed 8 bases at V and 6 bases at J, with 10 bases between. CDR1 is LNHDA and CDR2 is SQIVND in the germline V gene (reference sequence). CDR3 in amino acids: CASYLGDGYTF. DNA of the CDR3: TGTGCCAGTTATTTAGGCGATGGCTACACCTTC.

V gene TRBV2 combines with J gene TRBJ2-1; 8 bases align to TRBD1. V dropped 7 bases and J dropped 5; count of bases not matched to a gene: 7. The CDR3 consists of 14 residues. Germline lookup yields CDR1 SNHLY and CDR2 FYNNEI. The DNA of the CDR3 is TGTGCCAGCAAAGTTCAGGGGGCCGACAATGAGCAGTTCTTC. Its translation: CASKVQGADNEQFF.

The chain couples TRBV9 to TRBJ2-1, with TRBD2 matching over 9 bases. The CDR3 totals 14 residues. The V segment lost 3 bases and the J segment 5 bases; nucleotides outside the gene matches: 3. Germline V CDR1 and CDR2: SGDLS, YYNGEE. The CDR3 protein is CASSEGLANNEQFF. For the CDR3, the DNA is TGTGCCAGCAGCGAGGGACTAGCCAACAATGAGCAGTTCTTC.

The chain has TRBV19 and TRBJ2-2; 10 positions match TRBD1. The CDR3 totals 15 residues. Germline trimming cut 6 bases from V and 7 bases from J; bases unmatched to any gene: 8. CDR1 and CDR2 (germline): LNHDA, SQIVND (reference sequence). DNA for the CDR3: TGTGCCAGTAGACCCCGACAGGGGGCCGGCGGGGAGCTGTTTTTT. Translating it yields CASRPRQGAGGELFF.

The genes are TRBV5-1 and TRBJ2-3; no clear D gene. V was shortened by 0 bases and J by 0 bases, with 11 bases between the two germline ends. The CDR3 runs to 16 residues. Per germline, CDR1 SGHRS and CDR2 YFSETQ. CDR3 nucleotides: TGCGCCAGCAGCTTGGGCGGCAGTTCTAGCACAGATACGCAGTATTTT. Translated: CASSLGGSSSTDTQYF.

The chain joins TRBV11-3 to TRBJ2-1, with 9 bases that match TRBD2. Germline values: CDR1 SGHNT, CDR2 YENEEA. V trimming: 8 bases; J trimming: 5 bases; junction bases outside the gene matches: 1. The CDR3 has 12 residues. This chain's CDR3 is CASAGGNNEQFF. DNA of the CDR3: TGTGCCAGCGCGGGAGGGAACAATGAGCAGTTCTTC.

V and J are TRBV11-2 and TRBJ2-7, with D perhaps matching TRBD1 (6 bases). CDR3 length: 16 residues. The V end lost 1 base, the J end lost 2 bases, and 15 bases lay between the germline ends. Germline-derived CDR1 and CDR2 are SGHAT and FQNNGV. The CDR3 loop reads CASSLVRGLRTYEQYF. Written as DNA, the CDR3 is TGTGCCAGCAGCTTAGTCAGGGGTCTCAGGACCTACGAGCAGTACTTC.